The source of this T cell receptor (beta chain) is a study of CD8 T cells in ankylosing spondylitis. Study-wide points: Researchers report that disease-linked clones proved CD8+ and relatively rare in peripheral blood. Reportedly, disease-linked clones are significantly enriched in ankylosing spondylitis patients' matched synovial fluid. A TCR beta motif of eight or nine highly homologous variants seemed to mark ankylosing spondylitis blood.

The ends were cut back, 2 bases at V and 4 bases at J, with 12 bases in the middle. CDR3 length: 15 amino acids. Germline values: CDR1 SGHTA, CDR2 FQGNSA. Via MiXCR, TCRdb re-called the 5' RACE reads, giving one row per CDR3 protein. The data contain about 800,000 distinct CDR3 sequences, about 12% of them singletons. As to this clonotype: Its antigen is unidentified.

Sequences were obtained from blood, either unsorted or a sorted T cell fraction (not recorded which). The TCR was taken from a male donor with ankylosing spondylitis. This chain links TRBV7-2 with TRBJ1-5; D is unclear. CDR3: CASSLIWGGNQPQHF. Written as DNA, the CDR3 is TGTGCCAGCAGCTTAATTTGGGGAGGGAATCAGCCCCAGCATTTT.